This entry is about one T cell receptor (beta chain). This clone was recorded once. It has no known antigen specificity. No much larger clone exists at a distance of one base, and base qualities are not known. The sample belongs to a study of shared clonotypes between healthy human individuals (dated by TCRdb to between 2020 and 2021). For the wider study: A couple of women and a few men aged 18 to 49 years were included in the cohort. Blood TCR repertoires of roughly 5 healthy adults were deeply sequenced to estimate repertoire size and the extent of clonotype sharing between individuals. Libraries were prepared and TCR repertoires were sequenced by different laboratories using diverse techniques, in order to increase sequencing depth and limit assay-specific biases. Leukapheresis yielded between about 0.85 and 9.5 billion PBMCs per donor.

Summary of the overall study and its limitations: Sampling was restricted to blood, and TCR repertoires in tissue are likely to differ from TCR repertoires in blood. Based on pairwise subsampling, the degree of clonotype sharing among donors was expected to be affected by sequencing depth. The small number of donors limited the genetic and exposure-history diversity represented.

Donors were healthy HIV-negative adults with no recently reported acute infections or vaccinations. Every donor was a Caucasian adult residing in Nashville, Tennessee, USA. For unsorted samples, around 85 million PBMCs were counted, and genomic DNA was extracted using the QIAamp DNA Blood Mini kit. Blood was obtained by leukapheresis, after which PBMCs were separated by Ficoll-Histopaque density gradient centrifugation and cryopreserved in liquid nitrogen vapor phase. TCR CDR3 regions were amplified from genomic DNA by multiplex PCR using the deep immunoSEQ assay. For each cell subset, the extracted genomic DNA was distributed evenly across all wells of several immunoSEQ 96-well plates, and each plate served as one replicate. Each replicate PCR for unsorted PBMC received about 0.3 ug genomic DNA, equal to approximately 30,000 T cell genomes. Unsorted PBMC genomic DNA was sequenced across ten immunoSEQ deep assay plates. Purified libraries were measured with a Qubit 3.0 fluorometer, size-checked on a Bioanalyzer 2100, and measured again with the KAPA Library Quantification kit. Every immunoSEQ 96-well plate was sequenced on a separate single-read 150-cycle Illumina NextSeq 550 flow cell. Regarding the original processing steps: Because only junctional sequences without quality scores were contained in the immunoSEQ output, filtering matching that applied to full-length reads could not be performed. Sequences were annotated with PyIR, a Python wrapper for IgBLAST v1.9, and V/J genes and CDR3 were assigned using IMGT germline references. Reads with weak V/J assignments (E-value above 1e-6), missing CDR3, stop codons, out-of-frame junctions, or ambiguous translated residues were removed. V3J clonotypes were defined as sequences sharing an identical inferred V gene, J gene, and CDR3 amino acid sequence. Percentage overlap between repertoires was calculated by dividing the number of shared unique clonotypes by the size of the smaller repertoire. RTK rarefaction, the Chao1 estimator, and Recon v2.1 estimates of unobserved clonotypes were used to assess repertoire richness. This is the immuneACCESS table as TCRdb keeps it, with only in-frame sequences that have V and J called. A part of the clones is gone; compared with another copy, unresolved V genes explain less than half, and the rest is unexplained. Clone size and V and J calls were adopted from that table, with D and trimming inferred from the DNA. Within this sample are about 490,000 clones, with 60% to 80% of them counted one time only. About 11% of the sample lies in the top ten.

Specimen: PBMCs. The receptor was derived from a woman in her thirties or forties in good health. Some clones in this sample may be carry-over from other donors' samples.

The CDR3 is CASTYSAGGNTDTQYF. The base sequence is TGTGCCAGCACCTACAGCGCTGGGGGAAACACAGATACGCAGTATTTT. The chain employs TRBV28 and TRBJ2-3; the D assignment is uncertain and may be TRBD1 or TRBD2, with 5 bases supporting each. V loses 7 bases of germline sequence and J loses 2 bases, and the interval between the two ends is 19 bases. Taken from cysteine to phenylalanine, the CDR3 has 16 residues. Just CDR3 DNA is preserved here, 48 bases in frame from base 1. CDR1 and CDR2, per the germline V gene, are MDHEN and SYDVKM.